These 30 T cell receptor beta chains were all obtained from the same sample, sequenced in a study of T cell responses to AZD1222 COVID-19 vaccine. Sequenced by immunoSEQ multiplex PCR; TCRdb stores in-frame clones only, minus some. The table has fewer than 130,000 clones, more than 90% seen once; the top ten hold 2% to 2.5%. The sequencing used peripheral blood, collected 28 days after the second AZD1222 dose. The receptor source for this set is an adult who received the AZD1222 COVID-19 vaccine.

The chain is built from TRBV12-3 or TRBV12-4 and TRBJ1-4, with 8 nucleotides matching TRBD1. V was clipped by 5 bases and J by 7 bases; unmatched bases: 3. The CDR3 spans 13 residues. The CDR3 sequence: CASSMDRAEKLFF. DNA of the CDR3: TGTGCCAGCAGTATGGACAGGGCTGAAAAACTGTTTTTT.

This clone was seen a few times. The chain has TRBV28 and TRBJ1-4; TRBD1 is a possible D gene (5 bases). There are 14 residues in the CDR3. Trimming shortened V by 3 bases and J by 3 bases, and 8 bases separated the two germline ends. CDR1 is MDHEN and CDR2 is SYDVKM in the germline V gene. CDR3 nucleotide sequence: TGTGCCAGCAGTTTGGAAGGGGCTAATGAAAAACTGTTTTTT. Residues: CASSLEGANEKLFF. The complete variable domain, with remaining parts taken from reference TRBV28 and TRBJ1-4, reads DVKVTQSSRYLVKRTGEKVFLECVQDMDHENMFWYRQDPGLGLRLIYFSYDVKMKEKGDIPEGYSVSREKKERFSLILESASTNQTSMYLCASSLEGANEKLFFGSGTQLSVL.

V is TRBV28 and J is TRBJ2-5, with a weak D call TRBD1 (5 bases). The V end was cut by 3 bases, the J end by 4 bases, with 12 bases between. Germline assignment: CDR1 MDHEN and CDR2 SYDVKM. This CDR3 region has 14 residues. The CDR3 DNA reads TGTGCCAGCAGTTTCTCCCAGGGCCTAGAGACCCAGTACTTC. Translating it yields CASSFSQGLETQYF.

V gene TRBV11-3 combines with J gene TRBJ1-5; D call uncertain. V gave up 9 bases and J gave up 0 bases, with 15 bases separating them. Germline assignment: CDR1 SGHNT and CDR2 YENEEA. The CDR3 is made up of 15 amino acids. CDR3 sequence: CASPRTFDSNQPQHF. CDR3 nucleotide sequence: TGTGCCAGTCCGCGGACTTTTGATAGCAATCAGCCCCAGCATTTT.

The genes are TRBV4-2 and TRBJ2-3; 8 bases agree with TRBD2. This CDR3 is 16 amino acids long. Germline trimming cut 4 bases from V and 3 bases from J; bases unmatched to any gene: 9. The germline V gene has CDR1 LGHNA and CDR2 YNFKEQ. CDR3 sequence: CASSRGSSGSTDTQYF. DNA of the CDR3: TGTGCCAGCAGCCGGGGGTCTAGCGGGTCGACAGATACGCAGTATTTT.

The J gene is TRBJ1-2, the V gene TRBV28; no clear D. Germline V CDR1 and CDR2: MDHEN, SYDVKM. Trimming took off 2 bases at V and 9 bases at J, with 10 bases between the two ends. The CDR3 totals 12 residues. This chain's CDR3 is CASSLVGSSYTF. DNA of the CDR3: TGTGCCAGCAGTTTAGTAGGGAGCAGCTACACCTTC.

This clone appeared a single time. The chain recombines TRBV27 with TRBJ1-5, with a tentative D call TRBD1 (5 bases). Germline values: CDR1 MNHEY, CDR2 SMNVEV (reference sequence). V was shortened by 3 bases and J by 9 bases, with 15 bases between the two germline ends. This CDR3 has 14 residues. The CDR3 loop reads CASSLGDGYSPQHF. The CDR3 coding sequence is TGTGCCAGCAGTTTGGGGGATGGCTATTCGCCCCAGCATTTT.

The V and J genes are TRBV12-3 or TRBV12-4 and TRBJ2-1, with 7 bases aligning to TRBD2. The CDR3 totals 13 residues. Trimming at V came to 8 bases and at J to 8 bases, leaving 9 bases not matched to a gene. In DNA, the CDR3 is TGTGCCAGCTGGTGGGGGGGAATCTATGAGCAGTTCTTC. Its protein is CASWWGGIYEQFF.

This clone was picked up one time. The CDR3 sequence: CAWPLRNTEAFF. The CDR3 region has the DNA TGTGCCTGGCCCCTCAGGAACACTGAAGCTTTCTTT. The chain combines TRBV30 with TRBJ1-1; D unclear. The V gene's germline CDR1 is GTSNPN and CDR2 SVGIG (reference sequence). V gave up 5 bases and J gave up 1 base, with 8 bases separating them. The CDR3 has 12 residues.

The rearrangement uses TRBV9 and TRBJ1-3; the D is unclear. Trimming took 6 bases from V and 7 from J, leaving 17 bases between them. Looked up from germline, CDR1 is SGDLS and CDR2 is YYNGEE. The length of the CDR3 is 14 residues. The DNA for the CDR3 is TGTGCCAGCACCGCGCAATACCCTGACAACACCATATATTTT. Amino acids: CASTAQYPDNTIYF. Together with reference TRBV9 and TRBJ1-3, the CDR3 gives the full variable domain: DSGVTQTPKHLITATGQRVTLRCSPRSGDLSVYWYQQSLDQGLQFLIQYYNGEERAKGNILERFSAQQFPDLHSELNLSSLELGDSALYFCASTAQYPDNTIYFGEGSWLTVV.

This clone was observed once. This chain connects TRBV18 to TRBJ2-1, with 10 bases identical to TRBD1. The CDR3 has 20 residues. CDR1 KGHSH and CDR2 LQKENI come from the germline V gene. Trimming cost V 1 base and J 2 bases; bases outside gene matches: 14. The chain's CDR3 is CASSPLTDRGISAPYNEQFF. The DNA of the CDR3 is TGTGCCAGCTCACCACTGACGGACAGGGGGATTAGTGCCCCCTACAATGAGCAGTTCTTC. The full variable domain, rest sourced from reference TRBV18 and TRBJ2-1, is NAGVMQNPRHLVRRRGQEARLRCSPMKGHSHVYWYRQLPEEGLKFMVYLQKENIIDESGMPKERFSAEFPKEGPSILRIQQVVRGDSAAYFCASSPLTDRGISAPYNEQFFGPGTRLTVL.

The J gene is TRBJ2-1, the V gene TRBV29-1; TRBD1 matches at 8 bases. The V gene end was trimmed by 5 bases and the J gene end by 4 bases; junction bases not matched to a gene: 10. This CDR3 comprises 15 residues. The germline V gene encodes CDR1 SQVTM and CDR2 ANQGSEA. The CDR3 DNA reads as TGCAGCGTTCGACCGGATAGGACAGGGTACAATGAGCAGTTCTTC. Protein: CSVRPDRTGYNEQFF.

This clone was detected only once. The genes are TRBV7-6 and TRBJ1-2, with TRBD1 matching 9 bases. Trimming cost V 6 bases and J 7 bases; bases outside gene matches: 18. Germline assignment: CDR1 SGHVS and CDR2 FNYEAQ. The CDR3 consists of 17 residues. CDR3 bases: TGTGCCAGCAGTACTTCCTTGGGGGGACAGGGCCTTGGTGGCTACACCTTC. This sequence encodes CASSTSLGGQGLGGYTF.

The rearrangement links TRBV19 to TRBJ2-7; D is unresolved. The CDR3 runs to 13 residues. The germline V gene has CDR1 LNHDA and CDR2 SQIVND (reference sequence). Trimming left V 3 bases short and J 1 base short, with 7 bases between. The CDR3 loop reads CASSIGRSYEQYF. The DNA for the CDR3 is TGTGCCAGTAGTATCGGCAGATCCTACGAGCAGTACTTC.

J is TRBJ1-1 and V is TRBV9; D is unresolved. Deletions cut 2 bases from V and 1 base from J, with 12 bases between. This CDR3 is built from 15 residues. Per germline, CDR1 SGDLS and CDR2 YYNGEE. The CDR3 region has the DNA TGTGCCAGCAGCGTGACCCCAGGCCCGAACACTGAAGCTTTCTTT. Translating gives CASSVTPGPNTEAFF.

The chain has TRBV10-3 and TRBJ2-7, with TRBD1 matching over 11 bases. The CDR3 has 16 amino acids. The V gene end was trimmed by 6 bases and the J gene end by 2 bases; junction bases not matched to a gene: 9. Germline CDR1 reads ENHRY; CDR2 reads SYGVKD. For the CDR3, the DNA is TGTGCCATCAGCGGAGCATCGGGACAGGGGGCCTACGAGCAGTACTTC. Protein product: CAISGASGQGAYEQYF.

This sequence joins TRBV2 and TRBJ2-2; no definite D call. The germline V gene encodes CDR1 SNHLY and CDR2 FYNNEI. V lost 4 bases, J lost 1 base, and 7 bases lay in between. CDR3 length: 14 residues. CDR3 DNA sequence: TGTGCCAGCAGTGTGGAGCAGAACACCGGGGAGCTGTTTTTT. Translated, it gives CASSVEQNTGELFF.

The rearrangement links TRBV5-1 to TRBJ1-5, with D perhaps TRBD1 (6 bases). V was shortened by 1 base and J by 3 bases, with 8 bases between the two germline ends. This CDR3 is built from 14 residues. Looked up from germline, CDR1 is SGHRS and CDR2 is YFSETQ. The CDR3, as DNA: TGCGCCAGCAGCTTGCGGACAGTCAATCAGCCCCAGCATTTT. Amino acid sequence: CASSLRTVNQPQHF.

CDR3 DNA sequence: TGTGCCAGCAGCAGGAGCGACAGGGGAAATCAGCCCCAGCATTTT. This gives the protein CASSRSDRGNQPQHF. The chain has TRBV13 and TRBJ1-5; 8 bases are shared with TRBD1. Germline V lookup: CDR1 PRHDT, CDR2 FYEKMQ (reference sequence). The V gene end was trimmed by 5 bases and the J gene end by 4 bases; junction bases not matched to a gene: 7. CDR3 length equals 15 residues.

V and J are TRBV7-2 and TRBJ2-1; D possibly corresponds to TRBD2 (6 bases). Trimming removed 4 bases at V and 3 bases at J, with 19 bases between. The germline CDR1 and CDR2 sequences are SGHTA and FQGNSA. CDR3 size: 17 residues. The CDR3 protein is CASSSLSSGLGYNEQFF. For the CDR3, the DNA is TGTGCCAGCAGCTCCCTTAGTTCGGGACTGGGCTACAATGAGCAGTTCTTC.

The V call is TRBV28, the J call TRBJ1-1; D is undetermined. The CDR3 runs to 13 residues. The V end lost 5 bases, the J end lost 10 bases, and 17 bases lay between the germline ends. CDR1 is MDHEN and CDR2 is SYDVKM in the germline V gene. CDR3 bases: TGTGCCAGCAGTCAGACGGTCCCGGCGGGAGCTTTCTTT. This codes for CASSQTVPAGAFF.

The chain uses TRBV14 and TRBJ2-3; weak D call: TRBD1 (5 bases). This CDR3 spans 13 amino acids. Trimming removed 2 bases from V and 5 bases from J, with 8 bases in between. Looked up from germline, CDR1 is SGHDN and CDR2 is FVKESK. CDR3 sequence: CASSQQGLDTQYF. The CDR3 DNA is TGTGCCAGCAGCCAACAGGGATTAGATACGCAGTATTTT.

The V gene is TRBV11-2, the J gene TRBJ2-5; tentatively, D is TRBD1 (7 bases). The germline V and J ends were trimmed by 1 base and 1 base, with 10 bases remaining between them. This CDR3 has 15 residues. Germline loops: CDR1 SGHAT, CDR2 FQNNGV. DNA of the CDR3: TGTGCCAGCAGCTTAGCTCAGGGGGGCCAAGAGACCCAGTACTTC. Its translation is CASSLAQGGQETQYF.

The chain uses TRBV2 and TRBJ2-2; D remains unclear. The CDR3 totals 15 residues. Germline V gene data show CDR1 as SNHLY and CDR2 as FYNNEI. Trimming left V 5 bases short and J 2 bases short, with 12 bases between. CDR3 amino acids: CASSFDGRNTGELFF. In nucleotides, the CDR3 is TGTGCCAGCAGTTTCGACGGCAGAAACACCGGGGAGCTGTTTTTT.

V gene TRBV4-3 combines with J gene TRBJ2-7; TRBD1 is a possible D gene (5 bases). Trimming left V 3 bases short and J 2 bases short, with 14 bases between. The germline V gene has CDR1 LGHNA and CDR2 YSLEER. This CDR3 has 15 amino acids. CDR3 in amino acids: CASSHSKGRAYEQYF. The CDR3 nucleotides read TGCGCCAGCAGCCACAGCAAGGGCAGGGCCTACGAGCAGTACTTC.

The V call is TRBV7-3, the J call TRBJ2-2; possible D gene TRBD1, 5 bases. Per the germline V gene, CDR1 is SGHTA and CDR2 is FQGTGA. The CDR3 covers 14 residues. Trimming shortened V by 3 bases and J by 4 bases, and 9 bases separated the two germline ends. The CDR3 spells CASSFRGFTGELFF. CDR3 nucleotides: TGTGCCAGCAGCTTTAGGGGTTTCACCGGGGAGCTGTTTTTT. The full variable domain, completed using reference TRBV7-3 and TRBJ2-2, is GAGVSQTPSNKVTEKGKYVELRCDPISGHTALYWYRQSLGQGPEFLIYFQGTGAADDSGLPNDRFFAVRPEGSVSTLKIQRTERGDSAVYLCASSFRGFTGELFFGEGSRLTVL.

The rearrangement links TRBV6-6 to TRBJ2-1; the match to TRBD1 covers 11 bases. The CDR3 sequence is 16 residues long. V shed 1 base, J shed 6 bases, and the junction held 5 bases outside the gene matches. In germline, CDR1 is MNHNY, CDR2 SVGAGI (reference sequence). The DNA of the CDR3 is TGTGCCAGCAGTTACTACGCCGGGACAGGGGGCAATGAGCAGTTCTTC. Its protein is CASSYYAGTGGNEQFF.

The J gene is TRBJ1-1, the V gene TRBV5-1; TRBD1 aligns across 9 bases. Germline trimming cut 7 bases from V and 5 bases from J; bases unmatched to any gene: 6. The V gene's germline CDR1 is SGHRS and CDR2 YFSETQ. CDR3 length: 13 amino acids. The CDR3 loop reads CASGQGSGTEAFF. The CDR3 DNA sequence: TGCGCCAGCGGACAGGGGAGTGGAACTGAAGCTTTCTTT.

This chain joins TRBV5-1 and TRBJ1-6, with D unclear. Germline CDR1 SGHRS, CDR2 YFSETQ. V was clipped by 4 bases and J by 8 bases, with 13 bases between them. The CDR3 contains 14 residues. The CDR3 region has the DNA TGCGCCAGCAGCCGAAGAGGGAGGGATTCACCCCTCCACTTT. Protein sequence: CASSRRGRDSPLHF.

The V call is TRBV19, the J call TRBJ1-2; TRBD1 aligns across 8 bases. The J segment lost 4 bases and the V segment lost 3 bases, leaving 4 bases of the junction unmatched. Germline loops: CDR1 LNHDA, CDR2 SQIVND (reference sequence). The CDR3 is made up of 14 amino acids. CDR3: CASSIDRGVYGYTF. For the CDR3, the DNA is TGTGCCAGTAGTATCGACAGGGGTGTCTATGGCTACACCTTC.